These T cell receptor beta chains were read from a single sample in a study of sequential checkpoint blockade in melanoma. TCRdb's table, derived via immunoSEQ multiplex PCR, lists solely in-frame clones and lacks some. Altogether approximately 20,000 clones are present, about 26% being singletons, with the ten largest covering 7.2%. Specimen: tumor tissue (inferred from file names), collected from a patient given nivolumab and ipilimumab in sequence. The receptors come from a human donor with melanoma. Both conserved end residues are part of each CDR3. The D gene is left open where the match is weak. Part of the rows lack a size; the others show once, few, many or a class for expanded clones.

d_call j_call clone_size cdr3_length v_call cdr3_nt cdr3_aa
- TRBJ1-3 - 15 TRBV5-1 TGCGCCAGCACCCAATCTACGGACGCCGGAAACACCATATATTTT CASTQSTDAGNTIYF
TRBD2 TRBJ2-7 - 14 TRBV6-8 TGTGCCAGCAGTCCGGGACTAGCGGCTTCCGAGCAGTACTTC CASSPGLAASEQYF
TRBD1 TRBJ1-5 - 14 TRBV19 TGTGCCAGTAGTGTTCGGACAGGGAATCAGCCCCAGCATTTT CASSVRTGNQPQHF
- TRBJ2-4 - 15 TRBV18 TGTGCCAGCTCACATACGGACTCGGGGAAAACAATTCAGTACTTC CASSHTDSGKTIQYF
- TRBJ1-1 medium-sized 14 TRBV11-3 TGTGCCAGCAGCTTGGCTCTCATGAACACTGAAGCTTTCTTT CASSLALMNTEAFF
TRBD2 TRBJ2-1 - 14 TRBV11-3 TGTGCCAGCGTTTGGACTAGTTCCCCCAATGAGCAGTTCTTC CASVWTSSPNEQFF
TRBD2 TRBJ2-1 few 15 TRBV11-3 TGTGCCAGCAGCCTAGGGACTAGCGGGGGGGTTGAGCAGTTCTTC CASSLGTSGGVEQFF
TRBD1 TRBJ1-3 - 15 TRBV28 TGTGCCAGCAACCCTACAGGGGGGTCCGGAAACACCATATATTTT CASNPTGGSGNTIYF
- TRBJ2-2 few 14 TRBV11-3 TGTGCCAGCAGCTTAGGGAGAGGGACCGGGGAGCTGTTTTTT CASSLGRGTGELFF
- TRBJ2-1 few 17 TRBV18 TGTGCCAGCTCACCACCTGGGGGATTTTACTCCTACAATGAGCAGTTCTTC CASSPPGGFYSYNEQFF
- TRBJ2-5 - 13 TRBV7-2 TGTGCCAGCAGCTTTGAAGTCCAGGAGACCCAGTACTTC CASSFEVQETQYF
TRBD1 TRBJ2-7 - 14 TRBV11-3 TGTGCCAGCAGGCCCGGGACAGGGACCTACGAGCAGTACTTC CASRPGTGTYEQYF
- TRBJ2-5 - 13 TRBV6-8 TGTGCCAGCAGTTACCGAGCGCAAGAGACCCAGTACTTC CASSYRAQETQYF
- TRBJ2-3 many 14 TRBV11-3 TGTGCCAGCAGCTTGGTGCAGAGCACAGATACGCAGTATTTT CASSLVQSTDTQYF
- TRBJ2-7 - 13 TRBV7-1 TGTGCCAGCAGGGCAGGTAGCTCCTACGAGCAGTACTTC CASRAGSSYEQYF
- TRBJ2-1 - 15 TRBV6-8 TGTGCCAGCAGTTACGGAGGGGCGGCCTACAATGAGCAGTTCTTC CASSYGGAAYNEQFF
- TRBJ2-5 few 14 TRBV11-3 TGTGCCAGCAGCTTGGCCCGGGTACGGGAGACCCAGTACTTC CASSLARVRETQYF
TRBD1 TRBJ1-5 - 15 TRBV19 TGTGCCAGTAGTTCCCGGACAGGGGAGGGCATGCCCCAGCATTTT CASSSRTGEGMPQHF
- TRBJ1-1 medium-sized 13 TRBV6-8 TGTGCCAGCAGTGTCCAGGGTAACACTGAAGCTTTCTTT CASSVQGNTEAFF
TRBD1 TRBJ2-7 - 17 TRBV5-1 TGCGCCAGCAGCTTGGGAGGGGAGACAGGGGGCCAATACGAGCAGTACTTC CASSLGGETGGQYEQYF